A single T cell receptor beta chain is shown here with its context. Its specificity is not known. This record belongs to a study of blood T cells in healthy people across ages. This CDR3 contains 15 residues. V shed 1 base and J 3 bases; nucleotides not matched to a gene: 4. The germline CDR1 and CDR2 sequences are LGHDT and YNNKEL (reference sequence). Using a J-beta primer mix together with a sample-barcoded 5' primer, a second PCR was run for about 6 to 12 cycles. Tagging of each cDNA molecule was performed by a template-switch adaptor with 12 random nucleotides. Using its own MiXCR run on the 5' RACE reads, TCRdb lists one record per CDR3 protein. The table lists about 1.6 million distinct CDR3 sequences, roughly 32% of them singletons. Study conclusions and caveats: Versus aged donors, long-lived donors had higher diversity and more naive CD4+ cells.

Sequencing was done on a sample of blood. This TCR came from a woman aged 25 to 39 in good health. This chain joins TRBV3-1 and TRBJ2-7, with 9 positions matching TRBD2. The CDR3 spells CASSQVSSGIYEQYF. The CDR3 DNA is TGTGCCAGCAGCCAAGTATCTAGCGGGATCTACGAGCAGTACTTC.